The source of this T cell receptor beta chain is a study of blood T cell repertoires in COVID-19. Study-wide background: The United States, Italy and Spain were the sources of the acute and convalescent COVID-19 samples.

During active infection, Seattle patients enrolled and were then monitored through disease. Some clones are missing from TCRdb's copy, which holds only in-frame ones; the method was immunoSEQ multiplex PCR. The repertoire consists of 150,000 to 180,000 clones, with under 85% occurring once and the leading ten covering about 0.63%. Sequencing input: peripheral blood. The origin of this receptor is a man between 60 and 75 years old with COVID-19, enrolled during active disease.

This chain's CDR3 is CASSYSGRLAGVLDTQYF. The CDR3 DNA sequence: TGTGCCAGCAGTTACTCGGGGCGGCTAGCGGGAGTATTAGATACGCAGTATTTT. The V gene is TRBV6-2 or TRBV6-3, the J gene TRBJ2-3; 10 nucleotides agree with TRBD2. The CDR3 has 18 amino acids. Trimming cost V 0 bases and J 5 bases; bases outside gene matches: 11. Germline V gene lookup returns CDR1 MNHEY and CDR2 SVGEGT.